This record concerns one TCR beta chain sequence. TCRdb reprocessed the 5' RACE reads with MiXCR, giving one entry per CDR3 protein. The data contain around 510,000 distinct CDR3 sequences, roughly 20% of them singletons. V gave up 5 bases and J gave up 4 bases; unmatched junction bases: 7. This CDR3 comprises 14 residues. Germline values: CDR1 LNHDA, CDR2 SQIVND (reference sequence). The data stem from a study of T-cell memory formation after mild COVID-19. The chain couples TRBV19 to TRBJ1-2; the match to TRBD1 covers 7 bases. This receptor was obtained from an adult woman who had mild COVID-19 (a few samples of this study predate the infection). Cell type and time point are not known. Material for sequencing was PBMCs or a T cell subset sorted from them (not recorded which). The chain's CDR3 is CASSGGTAAYGYTF. CDR3 coding DNA: TGTGCCAGTAGTGGAGGGACAGCGGCCTATGGCTACACCTTC.